The 8 T cell receptor beta chains reported below all come from one sample, sequenced in a study of T cell changes during pregnancy in multiple sclerosis. TCRdb keeps only in-frame clones here, not all; method: immunoSEQ multiplex PCR. The table lists about 96,000 clones, 92% of them singletons. The material sequenced was peripheral blood, taken in the first trimester of pregnancy. The receptor set was obtained from a female donor with multiple sclerosis, enrolled in a pregnancy study.

The V gene is TRBV27, the J gene TRBJ2-3; the D gene is possibly TRBD1 (6 bases). The CDR3 runs to 16 residues. The V gene's germline CDR1 is MNHEY and CDR2 SMNVEV (reference sequence). V lost 0 bases, J lost 0 bases, and 10 bases lay in between. In DNA form, the CDR3 reads TGTGCCAGCAGTTTATCCGGACAGATTAGCACAGATACGCAGTATTTT. It translates to CASSLSGQISTDTQYF.

The chain links TRBV19 to TRBJ1-5; D gene ambiguous. Between the trimmed V and J ends, which lost 3 bases and 7 bases, there was a span of 13 bases. Per germline, CDR1 LNHDA and CDR2 SQIVND (reference sequence). CDR3 length equals 14 residues. The CDR3 DNA sequence: TGTGCCAGTAGTATGGTGGCCAGAAAACAGCCCCAGCATTTT. Its translation is CASSMVARKQPQHF.

The chain combines TRBV5-1 with TRBJ2-2, with D uncertain. This CDR3 spans 14 amino acids. V was clipped by 1 base and J by 5 bases, with 9 bases between them. CDR1 SGHRS and CDR2 YFSETQ come from the germline V gene. CDR3 residues: CASSLYEETGELFF. The CDR3 bases are TGCGCCAGCAGCTTGTACGAGGAGACCGGGGAGCTGTTTTTT.

The V and J genes are TRBV19 and TRBJ2-5; D perhaps matches TRBD2 (5 bases). V was clipped by 3 bases and J by 4 bases, with 15 bases between them. This CDR3 has 15 residues. Germline V gene data show CDR1 as LNHDA and CDR2 as SQIVND (reference sequence). The CDR3 region is CASSIVGDIGETQYF. DNA for the CDR3: TGTGCCAGTAGTATTGTGGGAGATATAGGAGAGACCCAGTACTTC.

This clone was detected only once. V usage is TRBV27 and J usage is TRBJ2-7; D may be TRBD1 (5 bases). In germline, CDR1 is MNHEY, CDR2 SMNVEV (reference sequence). The V gene lost 6 bases and the J gene lost 2 bases, with 14 bases spanning the gap. The CDR3 has 14 amino acids. The CDR3: CASSLQGFAYEQYF. CDR3 bases: TGTGCCAGCAGCCTCCAGGGTTTCGCCTACGAGCAGTACTTC.

The V and J genes are TRBV4-1 and TRBJ2-3; the match to TRBD2 covers 7 bases. Germline CDR1 MGHRA, CDR2 YSYEKL. V lost 6 bases to trimming and J lost 0 bases; unmatched junction nucleotides: 15. This CDR3 is built from 18 residues. This CDR3 reads CASRPLGGAGTSTDTQYF. The CDR3 DNA is TGCGCCAGCAGGCCCCTGGGTGGAGCGGGGACTAGCACAGATACGCAGTATTTT.

The chain combines TRBV11-2 with TRBJ2-1; 12 bases line up with TRBD2. CDR1 is SGHAT, CDR2 FQNNGV, per germline. V lost 5 bases, J lost 3 bases, and 11 bases stayed unmatched. CDR3 length equals 18 residues. DNA of the CDR3: TGTGCCAGCAGCCCACCGGGCCTAGCGGGAGGGAGCTACAATGAGCAGTTCTTC. Residues: CASSPPGLAGGSYNEQFF.

J is TRBJ2-5 and V is TRBV5-1; 12 nucleotides match TRBD2. V dropped 5 bases and J dropped 4; count of bases not matched to a gene: 3. The CDR3 has 14 residues. Germline CDR1 is SGHRS and CDR2 is YFSETQ. CDR3 loop: CASRLAGGPETQYF. Here the CDR3 DNA reads TGCGCCAGCAGACTAGCGGGAGGTCCAGAGACCCAGTACTTC. The full variable domain, rest sourced from reference TRBV5-1 and TRBJ2-5, is KAGVTQTPRYLIKTRGQQVTLSCSPISGHRSVSWYQQTPGQGLQFLFEYFSETQRNKGNFPGRFSGRQFSNSRSEMNVSTLELGDSALYLCASRLAGGPETQYFGPGTRLLVL.